This T cell receptor (beta chain) was obtained from a study of T-cell memory formation after mild COVID-19. 5'RACE with constant-segment primers built TCRalpha and TCRbeta cDNA libraries with UMIs. A single record per CDR3 protein comes from TCRdb applying MiXCR to the 5' RACE reads. Among hundreds of thousands of distinct CDR3 sequences, roughly 22% were seen once, and the ten largest hold around 12%. General study results and limits: SARS-CoV-2 specificity of second-wave clones peaking day 37 was unconfirmed.

Trimming removed 4 bases from V and 8 bases from J; junction bases left unmatched: 4. This CDR3 contains 13 residues. About this clonotype: Its specificity is unknown.

Material: PBMCs or a T cell subset sorted from them (not recorded which). This clonotype was obtained from an adult woman who had mild COVID-19 (a few samples of this study predate the infection). Cell type and time point are not known. The J gene is TRBJ2-4, the V gene TRBV12-3 or TRBV12-4, with 8 bases lining up with TRBD1. CDR3 region: CASSWTGYDIQYF. CDR3 nucleotide sequence: TGTGCCAGCAGTTGGACAGGGTACGACATTCAGTACTTC.